Listed below are T cell receptor beta chains from one sample, sequenced in a study of T cell responses to AZD1222 COVID-19 vaccine. Clones were sequenced by immunoSEQ multiplex PCR, and TCRdb holds only the in-frame ones, with some missing. The top ten hold 1% to 1.5% of the sample, which has approximately 150,000 clones, more than 85% seen once. Sequencing was performed on peripheral blood, taken 28 days after the second AZD1222 dose. The receptors originated from an adult who received the AZD1222 COVID-19 vaccine. Both conserved end residues are part of each CDR3. D genes are given only for firm matches. Rows give clone size only sometimes, using once, few, many, or a class for an expanded clone.

d_gene: TRBD2; v_gene: TRBV6-5; abundance: .; CDR3aa: CASSYSSGRAAGELFF
d_gene: .; v_gene: TRBV2; abundance: .; CDR3aa: CASSEQSTSTDTQYF
d_gene: .; v_gene: TRBV7-2; abundance: .; CDR3aa: CASSLRDDGYTF
d_gene: TRBD1; v_gene: TRBV5-1; abundance: .; CDR3aa: CASSLTQGSYGYTF
d_gene: .; v_gene: TRBV9; abundance: .; CDR3aa: CASSVDVYGEQYF
d_gene: .; v_gene: TRBV5-4; abundance: .; CDR3aa: CASSPPSAAPYEQYF
d_gene: TRBD1; v_gene: TRBV6-6; abundance: .; CDR3aa: CASRRPTGENTEAFF
d_gene: .; v_gene: TRBV24-1; abundance: .; CDR3aa: CATSDPGGNTIYF
d_gene: .; v_gene: TRBV7-2; abundance: .; CDR3aa: CASSDRGKGNTGELFF
d_gene: .; v_gene: TRBV12-3/TRBV12-4; abundance: .; CDR3aa: CASSHPSGNTIYF
d_gene: TRBD1; v_gene: TRBV29-1; abundance: .; CDR3aa: CSARDRGLNTEAFF
d_gene: .; v_gene: TRBV9; abundance: once; CDR3aa: CASSVHGDSYEQYF
d_gene: .; v_gene: TRBV9; abundance: .; CDR3aa: CASSVGGALSQPQHF
d_gene: TRBD2; v_gene: TRBV7-6; abundance: once; CDR3aa: CASSLGTSGSTDTQYF
d_gene: .; v_gene: TRBV5-1; abundance: .; CDR3aa: CASSLLGDNEQFF
d_gene: TRBD1; v_gene: TRBV28; abundance: .; CDR3aa: CASSLPRQGVREKLFF
d_gene: .; v_gene: TRBV7-9; abundance: .; CDR3aa: CASSYETYEQYF